These 24 T cell receptor beta chains were sequenced from one sample in a study of blood T cell repertoires in COVID-19. The protocol was immunoSEQ multiplex PCR, while the TCRdb copy is restricted to in-frame clones and leaves out a portion. The data contain 65,000 to 75,000 clones, about 81% of them singletons. Input material: peripheral blood. The receptor source for this set is an elderly man with acute or convalescent COVID-19.

The genes are TRBV5-1 and TRBJ2-1; 13 nucleotides agree with TRBD2. Germline loops: CDR1 SGHRS, CDR2 YFSETQ. The CDR3 consists of 15 residues. Germline trimming cut 5 bases from V and 9 bases from J; bases unmatched to any gene: 8. For the CDR3, the DNA is TGCGCCAGCAGACCCTGGACTAGCGGGAGAGGTGAGCAGTTCTTC. It codes for CASRPWTSGRGEQFF. Together with reference TRBV5-1 and TRBJ2-1, the CDR3 gives the full variable domain: KAGVTQTPRYLIKTRGQQVTLSCSPISGHRSVSWYQQTPGQGLQFLFEYFSETQRNKGNFPGRFSGRQFSNSRSEMNVSTLELGDSALYLCASRPWTSGRGEQFFGPGTRLTVL.

The genes are TRBV7-2 and TRBJ2-1, with D uncertain. The length of the CDR3 is 13 residues. The germline gives CDR1 SGHTA, CDR2 FQGNSA. Trimming pared 3 bases from V and 5 bases from J, leaving 8 bases between. The CDR3 sequence is CASSFWANNEQFF. The DNA for the CDR3 is TGTGCCAGCAGCTTTTGGGCCAACAATGAGCAGTTCTTC.

The rearrangement uses TRBV7-9 and TRBJ2-6; D is ambiguous. The germline gives CDR1 SEHNR, CDR2 FQNEAQ (reference sequence). The CDR3 contains 15 residues. V dropped 5 bases and J dropped 0 bases, with 8 bases sitting between them. The CDR3 DNA is TGTGCCAGCAGCATCTACGCCTCTGGGGCCAACGTCCTGACTTTC. It encodes CASSIYASGANVLTF.

The CDR3 bases are TGTGCCAGCAGCGAGGGGGGGAGGTATAATTCACCCCTCCACTTT. This gives the protein CASSEGGRYNSPLHF. The rearrangement links TRBV9 to TRBJ1-6, with a possible D match to TRBD1 (6 bases). This CDR3 is built from 15 residues. Trimming took off 3 bases at V and 4 bases at J, with 11 bases between the two ends. Germline V gene data show CDR1 as SGDLS and CDR2 as YYNGEE.

This sequence joins TRBV7-6 and TRBJ1-1, with TRBD1 as a possible D gene (5 bases). V was clipped by 3 bases and J by 3 bases, with 8 bases between them. CDR1 and CDR2 (germline): SGHVS, FNYEAQ. The CDR3 extends over 13 amino acids. The DNA of the CDR3 is TGTGCCAGCAGCTTCGCGGGGGACACTGAAGCTTTCTTT. Residues: CASSFAGDTEAFF.

The V gene is TRBV7-2, the J gene TRBJ2-1; D is perhaps TRBD2 (6 bases). CDR3 length: 14 residues. Trimming took off 7 bases at V and 7 bases at J, with 17 bases between the two ends. CDR1 is SGHTA, CDR2 FQGNSA, per germline. The CDR3 spells CASTRLVAGNEQFF. CDR3 sequence (DNA): TGTGCCAGCACCCGTTTAGTCGCGGGAAATGAGCAGTTCTTC.

Of note for this clone: A read error may produce the germline difference seen at one junction end. CDR3 DNA: TGTGCCACCAGCCTCTTCTCTAATTCACCCCTCCACTTT. The encoded protein is CATSLFSNSPLHF. This chain uses TRBV11-1 with TRBJ1-6, with D hard to call. CDR3 length: 13 amino acids. Germline CDR1 and CDR2: SGHAT and FQDESV (reference sequence).

The rearrangement joins TRBV18 to TRBJ2-7; a possible D gene is TRBD1 (6 bases). The germline V gene encodes CDR1 KGHSH and CDR2 LQKENI. The CDR3 has 15 amino acids. Trimming took off 4 bases at V and 7 bases at J, with 20 bases between the two ends. The DNA for the CDR3 is TGTGCCAGCTCACGTACGACAGGTGCCCAGTGGGAGCAGTACTTC. Protein: CASSRTTGAQWEQYF.

The chain uses TRBV11-1 and TRBJ2-7; weak D call: TRBD1 (7 bases). V was pared by 1 base and J by 2 bases, with 12 bases between. CDR1 and CDR2 from the germline V gene are SGHAT and FQDESV (reference sequence). The CDR3 is 15 amino acids. This CDR3 is CASSLGQGLTYEQYF. CDR3 bases: TGTGCCAGCAGCTTAGGACAGGGACTTACCTACGAGCAGTACTTC.

The V gene is TRBV7-2, the J gene TRBJ2-1; 7 bases agree with TRBD1. Germline assignment: CDR1 SGHTA and CDR2 FQGNSA. The CDR3 covers 16 residues. After removal of 5 bases from V and 4 bases from J, the junction contained 11 bases not matched to a gene. CDR3 amino acids: CASSREPGTAYNEQFF. The CDR3 DNA reads TGTGCCAGCAGCAGAGAACCCGGGACAGCTTACAATGAGCAGTTCTTC.

The chain joins TRBV7-6 to TRBJ2-7; 8 bases match TRBD1. The ends lost 0 bases at V and 4 bases at J; junction bases unmatched: 8. The CDR3 contains 16 residues. From germline, CDR1 is SGHVS and CDR2 FNYEAQ. For the CDR3, the DNA is TGTGCCAGCAGCTTAGCGCTTTCAGGGGGCAGATACGAGCAGTACTTC. This codes for CASSLALSGGRYEQYF.

J is TRBJ1-3 and V is TRBV7-2, with TRBD1 matching 11 bases. The V gene's germline CDR1 is SGHTA and CDR2 FQGNSA. With V trimmed by 4 bases and J by 4 bases, 6 bases remained unmatched. CDR3 size: 16 residues. For the CDR3, the DNA is TGTGCCAGCAGCTACGGACAGGGGGCTGCCGGAAACACCATATATTTT. Translation: CASSYGQGAAGNTIYF.

The V and J genes are TRBV6-1 and TRBJ2-1, with TRBD2 matching 10 bases. V dropped 3 bases and J dropped 9; count of bases not matched to a gene: 14. CDR1 is MNHNS and CDR2 is SASEGT in the germline V gene. This CDR3 spans 17 amino acids. As DNA, the CDR3 is TGTGCCAGCAGTGACAGCGGGAGGGCCCCGTATAAAGTTGAGCAGTTCTTC. It is translated as CASSDSGRAPYKVEQFF.

The chain has TRBV6-1 and TRBJ1-1; D not resolved. The germline V gene has CDR1 MNHNS and CDR2 SASEGT. The CDR3 length is 14 residues. V lost 2 bases, J lost 2 bases, and 9 bases lay in between. Here the CDR3 DNA reads TGTGCCAGCAGTGAACTCCGGGGTAACACTGAAGCTTTCTTT. Translated, it gives CASSELRGNTEAFF.

The V and J genes are TRBV5-4 and TRBJ2-3; 11 nucleotides agree with TRBD2. Germline V gene lookup returns CDR1 SGHNT and CDR2 YYREEE (reference sequence). The V segment lost 2 bases and the J segment 5 bases; nucleotides outside the gene matches: 4. This CDR3 region has 15 residues. The CDR3 loop reads CASSFSGGAGDTQYF. The DNA for the CDR3 is TGTGCCAGCAGCTTTAGCGGGGGGGCCGGAGATACGCAGTATTTT.

The V and J genes are TRBV6-2 or TRBV6-3 and TRBJ1-5, with D possibly being TRBD1 (5 bases). This CDR3 region has 15 residues. Looked up from germline, CDR1 is MNHEY and CDR2 is SVGEGT. V lost 4 bases and J 4 bases, leaving 14 bases between the germline ends. Written as DNA, the CDR3 is TGTGCCAGCAGTTGGCGGGGGGGGAGGAATCAGCCCCAGCATTTT. This gives the protein CASSWRGGRNQPQHF.

This chain uses TRBV4-1 with TRBJ2-7, with TRBD2 as a possible D gene (5 bases). Germline CDR1 MGHRA, CDR2 YSYEKL. This CDR3 region has 13 residues. V dropped 4 bases and J dropped 3 bases, with 10 bases sitting between them. For the CDR3, the DNA is TGCGCCAGCAGCCCAGGTCGGGGCTACGAGCAGTACTTC. The encoded protein is CASSPGRGYEQYF.

The V gene is TRBV19, the J gene TRBJ1-6; 8 nucleotides line up with TRBD1. Germline V lookup: CDR1 LNHDA, CDR2 SQIVND (reference sequence). V dropped 7 bases and J dropped 4; count of bases not matched to a gene: 3. The CDR3 is 14 amino acids. The CDR3: CASTNRGYNSPLHF. The CDR3 DNA is TGTGCCAGTACGAACAGGGGGTATAATTCACCCCTCCACTTT. Together with reference TRBV19 and TRBJ1-6, the CDR3 gives the full variable domain: DGGITQSPKYLFRKEGQNVTLSCEQNLNHDAMYWYRQDPGQGLRLIYYSQIVNDFQKGDIAEGYSVSREKKESFPLTVTSAQKNPTAFYLCASTNRGYNSPLHFGNGTRLTVT.

Notes on this clone: One end of the junction does not line up with germline, which may come from a read error. The V gene is TRBV4-1, the J gene TRBJ2-1, with 12 bases matching TRBD2. Germline CDR1 MGHRA, CDR2 YSYEKL. CDR3 length: 18 residues. In nucleotides, the CDR3 is TGCGCCAGCAGCCAAGATCCCCCTCCGATTGGAACTAGCGGGAGGCTACTCTTC. Its translation: CASSQDPPPIGTSGRLLF.

The gene calls are TRBV7-2 and TRBJ1-2, with 8 bases that match TRBD1. The V gene end was trimmed by 1 base and the J gene end by 6 bases; junction bases not matched to a gene: 1. This CDR3 comprises 13 residues. The germline gives CDR1 SGHTA, CDR2 FQGNSA. DNA for the CDR3: TGTGCCAGCAGCTTAGACAGGGGGGATGGCTACACCTTC. The encoded protein is CASSLDRGDGYTF.

The chain uses TRBV10-3 and TRBJ2-2; D is perhaps TRBD2 (8 bases). The CDR3 totals 16 residues. From germline, CDR1 is ENHRY and CDR2 SYGVKD. Trimming cost V 11 bases and J 0 bases, with 19 bases left between them. CDR3 sequence (DNA): TGTGCCGCACAGGGGAGACTAGCGACGAACACCGGGGAGCTGTTTTTT. It codes for CAAQGRLATNTGELFF.

This clone was picked up one time. As DNA, the CDR3 is TGTGCCAGCAGTATCCGACAGGCCCATGGCTACACCTTC. Translating it yields CASSIRQAHGYTF. The chain links TRBV6-6 to TRBJ1-2; D perhaps matches TRBD1 (6 bases). CDR3 length equals 13 residues. Trimming pared 5 bases from V and 6 bases from J, leaving 13 bases between. The germline V gene has CDR1 MNHNY and CDR2 SVGAGI (reference sequence).

The chain recombines TRBV6-2 or TRBV6-3 with TRBJ2-1, with 8 bases aligning to TRBD1. The CDR3 is 15 amino acids. The V segment lost 6 bases and the J segment 0 bases; nucleotides outside the gene matches: 4. Per germline, CDR1 MNHEY and CDR2 SVGEGT. This CDR3 reads CASSQGQASYNEQFF. CDR3 sequence (DNA): TGTGCCAGCAGCCAGGGACAGGCCTCCTACAATGAGCAGTTCTTC.

This clone was recorded a few times. The V and J genes are TRBV13 and TRBJ2-2, with TRBD2 matching over 8 bases. Trimming cost V 1 base and J 2 bases; bases outside gene matches: 3. The CDR3 has 16 residues. The V gene's germline CDR1 is PRHDT and CDR2 FYEKMQ (reference sequence). This chain's CDR3 is CASSLEGLGNTGELFF. The DNA of the CDR3 is TGTGCCAGCAGCTTAGAGGGACTAGGAAACACCGGGGAGCTGTTTTTT. Full variable domain (outside the CDR3, taken from reference TRBV13 and TRBJ2-2): AAGVIQSPRHLIKEKRETATLKCYPIPRHDTVYWYQQGPGQDPQFLISFYEKMQSDKGSIPDRFSAQQFSDYHSELNMSSLELGDSALYFCASSLEGLGNTGELFFGEGSRLTVL.